The 21 T cell receptor beta chains below were found in one sample sequenced in a study of OX40 agonist ivuxolimab in advanced cancers. TCRdb keeps only in-frame clones here, not all; method: immunoSEQ multiplex PCR. This table holds approximately 98,000 clones, 84% found once. The source material was CD4+ or CD8+ T cells sorted from blood, sampled in a trial of the OX40 agonist ivuxolimab. The source of these receptors is an adult with an advanced solid tumor such as melanoma, head and neck, liver or kidney cancer.

The rearrangement joins TRBV6-1 to TRBJ2-7; TRBD1 aligns across 10 bases. Germline V lookup: CDR1 MNHNS, CDR2 SASEGT. J gave up 4 bases and V 6 bases, and 3 bases lay outside the gene matches. This CDR3 comprises 13 residues. The CDR3 sequence is CASSRDRGYEQYF. DNA for the CDR3: TGTGCCAGCAGCCGGGACAGGGGATACGAGCAGTACTTC.

This chain connects TRBV4-3 to TRBJ2-5; maybe TRBD2 (5 bases). The germline V gene encodes CDR1 LGHNA and CDR2 YSLEER. Between the trimmed V and J ends, which lost 0 bases and 7 bases, there was a span of 12 bases. This CDR3 is built from 14 residues. The CDR3 here is CASSQELVERTQYF. The CDR3 region has the DNA TGCGCCAGCAGCCAAGAACTAGTTGAGCGGACCCAGTACTTC.

This clone was counted only a few times. V usage is TRBV2 and J usage is TRBJ1-5, with D unresolved. This CDR3 spans 12 amino acids. Deletions cut 4 bases from V and 5 bases from J, with 6 bases between. Germline CDR1 reads SNHLY; CDR2 reads FYNNEI. The CDR3 nucleotides read TGTGCCAGCAGTGGGGAAGATCAGCCCCAGCATTTT. Its protein product is CASSGEDQPQHF.

The rearrangement uses TRBV30 and TRBJ1-4, with D maybe TRBD1 (6 bases). The germline gives CDR1 GTSNPN, CDR2 SVGIG (reference sequence). The CDR3 totals 14 residues. The V end lost 0 bases, the J end lost 8 bases, and 13 bases lay between the germline ends. CDR3 nucleotide sequence: TGTGCCTGGAGTGTACTGGGGGGCCGGGAAAAACTGTTTTTT. Translation: CAWSVLGGREKLFF.

V and J are TRBV7-9 and TRBJ2-5; the D gene is possibly TRBD2 (6 bases). Trimming took 6 bases from V and 5 from J, leaving 10 bases between them. The CDR3 sequence is 12 residues long. Germline V lookup: CDR1 SEHNR, CDR2 FQNEAQ (reference sequence). The CDR3 spells CASSRDLETQYF. CDR3 nucleotide sequence: TGTGCCAGCAGTCGGGACTTGGAGACCCAGTACTTC.

This clone was detected a few times. This sequence joins TRBV7-7 and TRBJ2-5; perhaps TRBD2 as D (5 bases). Germline-derived CDR1 and CDR2 are SSHAT and FNYEAQ (reference sequence). This CDR3 region has 15 residues. Trimming took off 1 base at V and 4 bases at J, with 13 bases between the two ends. CDR3 in amino acids: CASSLGGRNGETQYF. The DNA of the CDR3 is TGTGCCAGCAGCTTAGGTGGGAGAAATGGAGAGACCCAGTACTTC.

The chain recombines TRBV27 with TRBJ2-2, with TRBD2 matching 8 bases. CDR3 size: 17 residues. Losses at the gene ends were 2 bases for V and 1 base for J; bases not matched to a gene: 6. CDR1 is MNHEY and CDR2 is SMNVEV in the germline V gene (reference sequence). CDR3 sequence: CASSLGWLAGNTGELFF. DNA of the CDR3: TGTGCCAGCAGTTTAGGGTGGCTAGCGGGGAACACCGGGGAGCTGTTTTTT.

V and J are TRBV7-2 and TRBJ1-1, with D unresolved. CDR3 size: 13 residues. Germline values: CDR1 SGHTA, CDR2 FQGNSA. Trimming pared 6 bases from V and 12 bases from J, leaving 20 bases between. The CDR3 loop is CASSLRGEVETFF. CDR3 sequence (DNA): TGTGCCAGCAGTCTCCGGGGTGAGGTAGAGACTTTCTTT.

This chain joins TRBV18 and TRBJ1-5; no reliable D call. V lost 4 bases, J lost 2 bases, and 3 bases lay in between. The germline gives CDR1 KGHSH, CDR2 LQKENI. The CDR3 consists of 12 residues. CDR3 protein: CASSRGNQPQHF. The DNA for the CDR3 is TGTGCCAGCTCACGGGGCAATCAGCCCCAGCATTTT.

The chain is built from TRBV27 and TRBJ2-7, with 7 positions matching TRBD2. Germline CDR1 MNHEY, CDR2 SMNVEV (reference sequence). V lost 3 bases to trimming and J lost 2 bases; unmatched junction nucleotides: 4. There are 14 residues in the CDR3. This CDR3 reads CASSLYREAYEQYF. CDR3 nucleotide sequence: TGTGCCAGCAGTTTGTACCGGGAGGCCTACGAGCAGTACTTC.

This clone was observed at least ten times. The chain uses TRBV2 and TRBJ2-1; 11 bases map to TRBD2. V lost 4 bases to trimming and J lost 4 bases; unmatched junction nucleotides: 3. The CDR3 extends over 15 amino acids. Germline V gene lookup returns CDR1 SNHLY and CDR2 FYNNEI. This CDR3 is CASSGSGGVYNEQFF. The CDR3 coding sequence is TGTGCCAGCAGTGGTAGCGGGGGGGTTTACAATGAGCAGTTCTTC.

V is TRBV19 and J is TRBJ2-1, with TRBD2 as a possible D gene (5 bases). There are 13 residues in the CDR3. Germline CDR1 reads LNHDA; CDR2 reads SQIVND (reference sequence). V lost 2 bases, J lost 3 bases, and 5 bases lay in between. The CDR3, as DNA: TGTGCCAGTAGTATAACTAGCTACAATGAGCAGTTCTTC. Its translation is CASSITSYNEQFF.

The chain employs TRBV30 and TRBJ1-1; D gene uncertain. Germline CDR1 GTSNPN, CDR2 SVGIG (reference sequence). Trimming left V 4 bases short and J 2 bases short, with 8 bases between. CDR3 length: 12 amino acids. CDR3 bases: TGTGCCTGGAACGCAGCAAACACTGAAGCTTTCTTT. Protein product: CAWNAANTEAFF.

The chain employs TRBV9 and TRBJ1-2; TRBD1 is a possible D gene (5 bases). CDR1 is SGDLS and CDR2 is YYNGEE in the germline V gene. Trimming cost V 0 bases and J 2 bases, with 11 bases left between them. The length of the CDR3 is 15 residues. DNA for the CDR3: TGTGCCAGCAGCGTAGCGTCACAGGCGAACTATGGCTACACCTTC. Residues: CASSVASQANYGYTF.

V and J are TRBV6-6 and TRBJ1-2; 9 nucleotides align to TRBD1. V dropped 6 bases and J dropped 8; count of bases not matched to a gene: 7. This CDR3 has 13 residues. Per the germline V gene, CDR1 is MNHNY and CDR2 is SVGAGI (reference sequence). As DNA, the CDR3 is TGTGCCAGCAGACCTGGACAGGGGAAGGGCTACACCTTC. It is translated as CASRPGQGKGYTF.

The chain uses TRBV5-1 and TRBJ1-1; D call uncertain. Trimming took off 0 bases at V and 0 bases at J, with 12 bases between the two ends. CDR1 and CDR2 (germline): SGHRS, YFSETQ. The CDR3 contains 16 residues. Here the CDR3 reads CASSLGVVVLNTEAFF. CDR3 DNA: TGCGCCAGCAGCTTGGGGGTTGTGGTATTGAACACTGAAGCTTTCTTT.

The genes are TRBV5-1 and TRBJ2-2; the match to TRBD1 covers 7 bases. This CDR3 comprises 16 residues. Germline trimming cut 0 bases from V and 4 bases from J; bases unmatched to any gene: 6. CDR1 and CDR2 from the germline V gene are SGHRS and YFSETQ. Here the CDR3 reads CASSLVRTGTTGELFF. CDR3 DNA sequence: TGCGCCAGCAGCTTGGTCCGGACAGGAACCACCGGGGAGCTGTTTTTT.

V gene TRBV2 combines with J gene TRBJ2-7; no firm D call. CDR1 is SNHLY, CDR2 FYNNEI, per germline. The CDR3 is 11 amino acids. Trimming pared 5 bases from V and 7 bases from J, leaving 9 bases between. This chain's CDR3 is CASSKLLEQYF. The CDR3 region has the DNA TGTGCCAGCAGTAAATTACTTGAGCAGTACTTC.

This clone was detected only a few times. The chain employs TRBV7-8 and TRBJ1-5; a possible D gene is TRBD1 (6 bases). The CDR3 covers 14 residues. Germline CDR1 and CDR2: SGHVS and FQNEAQ. Trimming stripped 4 bases from V and 10 bases from J, with 17 bases between. CDR3 residues: CASSSRTDLGPQHF. The CDR3 DNA sequence: TGTGCCAGCAGCTCAAGGACAGACCTGGGCCCCCAGCATTTT. Variable domain in full (rest from reference TRBV7-8 and TRBJ1-5): GAGVSQSPRYKVAKRGQDVALRCDPISGHVSLFWYQQALGQGPEFLTYFQNEAQLDKSGLPSDRFFAERPEGSVSTLKIQRTQQEDSAVYLCASSSRTDLGPQHFGDGTRLSIL.

Written as DNA, the CDR3 is TGTGCCTGGAGTGTACGAGATCTCACAGATACGCAGTATTTT. As protein: CAWSVRDLTDTQYF. This chain connects TRBV30 to TRBJ2-3, with D hard to call. The V gene lost 0 bases and the J gene lost 2 bases, with 9 bases spanning the gap. The germline V gene encodes CDR1 GTSNPN and CDR2 SVGIG (reference sequence). The CDR3 runs to 14 residues.

The rearrangement links TRBV5-1 to TRBJ1-5; tentatively, D is TRBD1 (6 bases). Trimming removed 2 bases at V and 2 bases at J, with 8 bases between. The CDR3 is made up of 14 amino acids. The V gene's germline CDR1 is SGHRS and CDR2 YFSETQ. The CDR3 loop reads CASSLQGGNQPQHF. The CDR3 DNA reads TGCGCCAGCAGCTTACAGGGTGGCAATCAGCCCCAGCATTTT.